The clone carrying this TCR beta chain was seen once. The source of the sample is a study of blood T cell repertoires in COVID-19. Background on the study: Acute and convalescent COVID-19 specimens originated in the United States, Italy and Spain. Sources were T cells, B-cell-depleted T cells, or PBMCs; the material itself was cDNA or gDNA.

In the source study's methods: By means of reference gene primer amplification, nucleated cell counts were estimated. Generated by immunoSEQ multiplex PCR, the TCRdb table keeps only in-frame clones and is missing some. V and J calls and clone size are as listed in that table; D and trimming were resolved from the DNA. The table records fewer than 250,000 clones, about nine tenths of them present only once. Sequenced: peripheral blood. The sequence was obtained from a woman aged 45 to 65 with acute or convalescent COVID-19.

The CDR3 region is CASSIDRDQPQHF. In DNA form, the CDR3 reads TGTGCCAGTAGTATAGACCGCGATCAGCCCCAGCATTTT. The chain carries TRBV19 and TRBJ1-5; D not resolved. The CDR3 is 13 residues long. The germline V gene has CDR1 LNHDA and CDR2 SQIVND (reference sequence). V was shortened by 0 bases and J by 5 bases, with 5 bases between the two germline ends.